The next 17 T cell receptor beta chains were all read from a single sample in a study of CD8+ T cells in alopecia areata (dated by TCRdb to 2016 to 2018). The method was the immunoSEQ multiplex PCR assay. For TCR sequencing, RNA was extracted from every sample and reverse transcribed into cDNA to serve as template. Here the immuneACCESS table is served through TCRdb, limited to in-frame sequences with V and J called. Missing clones are a known gap in these copies; in checked studies unresolved V genes cover under half, and the rest lacks a known reason. The sample table records about 120,000 clones; 53% of these occur just once. In total, the top ten clones hold approximately 0.46% of the sample. The intended sense of this specimen's time point label: about 4 weeks on oral tofacitinib. What the treatment or condition label conveys for this sample: oral pan-JAK inhibitor, 5-10 mg twice daily. The sample consisted of CD4+ T cells sorted from blood, taken at week 4, from a patient treated with tofacitinib. Every receptor here comes from a human donor with alopecia areata.

The chain has TRBV29-1 and TRBJ2-1, with D perhaps TRBD1 or TRBD2 (5 bases each). The CDR3 spans 14 residues. V lost 5 bases and J 6 bases, leaving 17 bases between the germline ends. Germline-derived CDR1 and CDR2 are SQVTM and ANQGSEA. CDR3 residues: CSVWPGRVGNEQFF. DNA of the CDR3: TGCAGCGTTTGGCCAGGGAGAGTCGGCAATGAGCAGTTCTTC.

This sequence joins TRBV29-1 and TRBJ1-2; D is perhaps TRBD1 (6 bases). Germline values: CDR1 SQVTM, CDR2 ANQGSEA. The CDR3 covers 13 residues. V lost 3 bases and J lost 8, with 16 bases in between. The DNA of the CDR3 is TGCAGCGTTGATAAGGGGGGGGCTGGCGGCTACACCTTC. Encoded protein: CSVDKGGAGGYTF. Complete variable domain (other parts from reference TRBV29-1 and TRBJ1-2): SAVISQKPSRDICQRGTSLTIQCQVDSQVTMMFWYRQQPGQSLTLIATANQGSEATYESGFVIDKFPISRPNLTFSTLTVSNMSPEDSSIYLCSVDKGGAGGYTFGSGTRLTVV.

The chain carries TRBV9 and TRBJ2-1; the D gene is possibly TRBD1 (6 bases). Looked up from germline, CDR1 is SGDLS and CDR2 is YYNGEE. The ends were cut back, 0 bases at V and 5 bases at J, with 12 bases in the middle. The CDR3 runs 15 residues. CDR3 in DNA: TGTGCCAGCAGCGTAGAGCAGGGGATAAACAATGAGCAGTTCTTC. Translated: CASSVEQGINNEQFF.

This clone was counted between two and nine times. At the DNA level, this CDR3 is encoded by other sequences in the same sample as well. J is TRBJ1-1 and V is TRBV7-9; tentatively, D is TRBD1 (5 bases). Trimming took off 2 bases at V and 1 base at J, with 5 bases between the two ends. The length of the CDR3 is 13 residues. Germline loops: CDR1 SEHNR, CDR2 FQNEAQ (reference sequence). The CDR3 region has the DNA TGTGCCAGCAGCTTAACAGGGAACACTGAAGCTTTCTTT. This encodes CASSLTGNTEAFF.

This clone showed up just a few times. This rearrangement joins TRBV30 to TRBJ2-7, with D possibly matching TRBD2 (5 bases). Germline V gene sequence: CDR1 GTSNPN, CDR2 SVGIG (reference sequence). V lost 2 bases, J lost 0 bases, and 11 bases lay in between. This CDR3 comprises 14 residues. CDR3 DNA sequence: TGTGCCTGGAGTATCGGTGGGAGCTCCTACGAGCAGTACTTC. It translates to CAWSIGGSSYEQYF.

The count of this clone is one. The chain's CDR3 is CASSPRDFYEQYF. The CDR3 DNA is TGTGCCAGCTCACCCCGGGACTTCTACGAGCAGTACTTC. This rearrangement joins TRBV18 to TRBJ2-7; tentatively, D is TRBD2 (6 bases). The length of the CDR3 is 13 residues. V was shortened by 3 bases and J by 3 bases, with 9 bases between the two germline ends. CDR1 and CDR2 from the germline V gene are KGHSH and LQKENI.

There are a few counts of this clone. This sample also contains other DNA sequences that code for the same CDR3. V and J are TRBV29-1 and TRBJ1-1; no clear D. Deletions cut 4 bases from V and 0 bases from J, with 6 bases between. Germline CDR1 and CDR2: SQVTM and ANQGSEA. CDR3 length equals 12 residues. CDR3 protein: CSVAGLNTEAFF. DNA of the CDR3: TGCAGCGTTGCTGGGCTGAACACTGAAGCTTTCTTT. Full variable domain (remainder filled in from reference TRBV29-1 and TRBJ1-1): SAVISQKPSRDICQRGTSLTIQCQVDSQVTMMFWYRQQPGQSLTLIATANQGSEATYESGFVIDKFPISRPNLTFSTLTVSNMSPEDSSIYLCSVAGLNTEAFFGQGTRLTVV.

The chain employs TRBV5-4 and TRBJ2-1; D unresolved. Looked up from germline, CDR1 is SGHNT and CDR2 is YYREEE (reference sequence). The length of the CDR3 is 16 residues. Deletions cut 0 bases from V and 9 bases from J, with 19 bases between. CDR3 sequence reads: CASSLAGVRVWGEQFF. Here the CDR3 DNA reads TGTGCCAGCAGCTTGGCTGGTGTAAGGGTTTGGGGTGAGCAGTTCTTC.

V is TRBV30 and J is TRBJ1-3, with 7 positions matching TRBD1. The CDR3 contains 15 residues. V lost 2 bases, J lost 2 bases, and 6 bases stayed unmatched. Germline CDR1 and CDR2: GTSNPN and SVGIG (reference sequence). The CDR3, as DNA: TGTGCCTGGAGTCGGGACACAGGGGCTGGAAACACCATATATTTT. Protein: CAWSRDTGAGNTIYF.

V is TRBV30 and J is TRBJ1-5, with 7 bases that match TRBD1. CDR3 length equals 14 residues. Germline CDR1 reads GTSNPN; CDR2 reads SVGIG (reference sequence). V was clipped by 4 bases and J by 7 bases; unmatched bases: 10. The chain's CDR3 is CAWTATGIGQPQHF. DNA for the CDR3: TGTGCCTGGACCGCGACAGGGATAGGACAGCCCCAGCATTTT.

This chain links TRBV29-1 with TRBJ1-1; tentatively, D is TRBD1 (6 bases). The CDR3 covers 14 residues. CDR1 is SQVTM and CDR2 is ANQGSEA in the germline V gene. Trimming took 7 bases from V and 3 from J, leaving 18 bases between them. CDR3 sequence: CSANRDFRDTEAFF. The CDR3 coding sequence is TGCAGCGCCAACAGGGATTTCAGGGACACTGAAGCTTTCTTT.

This clone was picked up one time. The J gene is TRBJ2-2, the V gene TRBV6-5; 10 bases agree with TRBD1. This CDR3 region has 14 residues. Germline assignment: CDR1 MNHEY and CDR2 SVGAGI. Unmatched junction bases numbered 7, after V lost 9 bases and J lost 6 bases. The CDR3 here is CASQRDRGAGELFF. The CDR3 region has the DNA TGTGCCAGTCAGAGGGACAGGGGCGCCGGGGAGCTGTTTTTT.

The chain employs TRBV7-8 and TRBJ2-3, with 7 bases lining up with TRBD2. Germline V gene sequence: CDR1 SGHVS, CDR2 FQNEAQ. J was trimmed by 2 bases and V by 1 base; bases with no gene match: 3. CDR3 length: 15 amino acids. DNA for the CDR3: TGTGCCAGCAGCTTAGTGGGGGGGTTCACAGATACGCAGTATTTT. Protein product: CASSLVGGFTDTQYF.

This chain links TRBV2 with TRBJ1-5; 8 bases agree with TRBD1. The CDR3 is made up of 17 amino acids. The ends lost 4 bases at V and 1 base at J; junction bases unmatched: 9. Germline CDR1 and CDR2: SNHLY and FYNNEI. The CDR3 here is CASSGKTGVGSNQPQHF. CDR3 in DNA: TGTGCCAGCAGTGGCAAGACAGGGGTTGGGAGCAATCAGCCCCAGCATTTT.

This sequence joins TRBV30 and TRBJ2-5; 9 bases agree with TRBD1. Looked up from germline, CDR1 is GTSNPN and CDR2 is SVGIG (reference sequence). Germline trimming cut 4 bases from V and 5 bases from J; bases unmatched to any gene: 2. This CDR3 is 12 amino acids long. The CDR3 here is CAWTTGGETQYF. CDR3 coding DNA: TGTGCCTGGACGACAGGGGGTGAGACCCAGTACTTC.

J is TRBJ2-4 and V is TRBV6-5; 12 nucleotides align to TRBD2. The CDR3 is made up of 14 amino acids. Germline CDR1 is MNHEY and CDR2 is SVGAGI. J gave up 4 bases and V 10 bases, and 5 bases lay outside the gene matches. CDR3 region: CATGLAGRKNIQYF. CDR3 DNA sequence: TGTGCCACCGGACTAGCGGGGCGAAAAAACATTCAGTACTTC.

V is TRBV6-1 and J is TRBJ2-7; D remains unclear. The CDR3 has 13 residues. V lost 8 bases, J lost 0 bases, and 11 bases lay in between. The germline CDR1 and CDR2 sequences are MNHNS and SASEGT. In nucleotides, the CDR3 is TGTGCCAGCCCTGGACGGAACTCCTACGAGCAGTACTTC. It codes for CASPGRNSYEQYF.